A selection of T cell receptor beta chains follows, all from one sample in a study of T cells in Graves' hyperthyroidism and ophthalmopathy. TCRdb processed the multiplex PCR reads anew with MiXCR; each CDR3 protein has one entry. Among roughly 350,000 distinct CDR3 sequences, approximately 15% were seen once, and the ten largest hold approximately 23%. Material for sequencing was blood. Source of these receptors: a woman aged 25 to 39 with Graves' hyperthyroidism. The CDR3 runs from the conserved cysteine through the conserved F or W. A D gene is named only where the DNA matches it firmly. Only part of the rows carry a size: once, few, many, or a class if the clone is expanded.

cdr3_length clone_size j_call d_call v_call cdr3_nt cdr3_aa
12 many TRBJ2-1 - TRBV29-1 TGCAGCGCCAAGGGCTCCTACAATGAGCAGTTCTTC CSAKGSYNEQFF
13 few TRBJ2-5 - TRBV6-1 TGTGCCAGCAGGAAAGGGGTTCAAGAGACCCAGTACTTC CASRKGVQETQYF
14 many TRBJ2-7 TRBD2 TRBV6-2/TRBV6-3 TGTGCCAGCGGGATCAGGGAGGGGTCCTACGAGCAGTACTTC CASGIREGSYEQYF
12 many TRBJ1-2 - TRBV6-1 TGTGCCAGCAGTGGATTCAGGGTTGGCTACACCTTC CASSGFRVGYTF
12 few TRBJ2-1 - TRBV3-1 TGTGCCAGCAGCCCCAGAGCCTCTGCTCAGTTCTTC CASSPRASAQFF
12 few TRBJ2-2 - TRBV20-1 TGCAGTGCTAGAGTCGTTTTCGGGGAGCTGTTTTTT CSARVVFGELFF
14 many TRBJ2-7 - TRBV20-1 TGCAGTGCGACAGGTGCGGGAGACTCCTACGAGCAGTACTTC CSATGAGDSYEQYF
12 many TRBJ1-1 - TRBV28 TGTGCCAGTACTGACCGTACGACGGAAGCTTTCTTT CASTDRTTEAFF
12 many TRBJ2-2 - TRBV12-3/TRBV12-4 TGTGCCAGCAGCTCGAACACCGGGGAGCTGTTTTTT CASSSNTGELFF
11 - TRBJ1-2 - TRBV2 TGTGCCACCGAGTTGACTATGGGCTACACCTTC CATELTMGYTF
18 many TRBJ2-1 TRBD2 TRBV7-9 TGTGCCAGCAGTGGACTAGCGGGATCGGGGCCATCCTACAATGAGCAGTTCTTC CASSGLAGSGPSYNEQFF
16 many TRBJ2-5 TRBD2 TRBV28 TGTGCCAGCAGCTCGACCCTAGCGGGCGACCTGGGGACCCAGTACTTC CASSSTLAGDLGTQYF
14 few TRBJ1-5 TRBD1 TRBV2 TGTGCCAGCAACGAGGGGGCTTTTGGTCAGCCCCAGCATTTT CASNEGAFGQPQHF
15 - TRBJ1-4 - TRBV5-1 TGCGCCAGCAGCTTGGTGTCAGGGGCGGATGAAAAACTGTTTTTT CASSLVSGADEKLFF
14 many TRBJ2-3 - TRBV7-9 TGTGCCAGCAGCTTAGAAGGGTTGGCAGATACGCAGTATTTT CASSLEGLADTQYF